Sequencing of this T cell receptor beta chain was carried out in a study of a mutant IDH1 vaccine in newly diagnosed glioma. Whole-study context: Treated patients had a mean age of about 38 years and an approximately 62% male, about 40% female split. Most patients had received both radiotherapy and temozolomide, the prior options being radiotherapy, temozolomide, or both.

Time point here: week 5, during vaccination. Vaccination comprised doses that each held 300 ug of mutant IDH1 20-mer peptide, plus topical imiquimod. Donor tumors were new WHO grade 3 or 4 IDH1-mutant, ATRX-lost astrocytomas. Data came from immunoSEQ multiplex PCR; TCRdb stores just in-frame clones and leaves some out. The table shows more than 25,000 clones, with around 87% occurring only once. V lost 8 bases, J lost 1 base, and 5 bases lay in between. CDR3 length equals 11 residues. Looked up from germline, CDR1 is SGHVS and CDR2 is FNYEAQ. Study findings and constraints: Evidence of vaccine-induced immune responses was documented in 85% to 95% of patients.

Concerning this clone itself: Its cognate antigen is unknown.

The sample in question was peripheral blood mononuclear cells (PBMCs), obtained from a glioma patient whose treatment included an IDH1 peptide vaccine. The chain couples TRBV7-6 to TRBJ1-1; tentatively, D is TRBD1 (5 bases). The TCR was taken from a woman aged 35 to 49 with glioma. Some clones in this sample may be carry-over from other donors' samples. The CDR3 DNA follows: TGTGCCAGCGGGACGAACACTGAAGCTTTCTTT. This translates into CASGTNTEAFF.